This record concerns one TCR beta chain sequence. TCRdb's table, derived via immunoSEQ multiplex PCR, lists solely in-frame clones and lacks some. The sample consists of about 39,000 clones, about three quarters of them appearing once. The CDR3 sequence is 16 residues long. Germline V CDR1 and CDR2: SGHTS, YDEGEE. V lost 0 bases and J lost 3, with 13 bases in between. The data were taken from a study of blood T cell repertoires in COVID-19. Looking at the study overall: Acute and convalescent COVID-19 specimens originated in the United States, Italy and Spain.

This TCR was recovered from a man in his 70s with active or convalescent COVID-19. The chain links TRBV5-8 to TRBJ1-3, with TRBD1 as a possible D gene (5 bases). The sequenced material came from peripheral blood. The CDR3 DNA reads TGTGCCAGCAGCTTGGGGCTGCAGGGCCTTGGAAACACCATATATTTT. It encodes CASSLGLQGLGNTIYF.